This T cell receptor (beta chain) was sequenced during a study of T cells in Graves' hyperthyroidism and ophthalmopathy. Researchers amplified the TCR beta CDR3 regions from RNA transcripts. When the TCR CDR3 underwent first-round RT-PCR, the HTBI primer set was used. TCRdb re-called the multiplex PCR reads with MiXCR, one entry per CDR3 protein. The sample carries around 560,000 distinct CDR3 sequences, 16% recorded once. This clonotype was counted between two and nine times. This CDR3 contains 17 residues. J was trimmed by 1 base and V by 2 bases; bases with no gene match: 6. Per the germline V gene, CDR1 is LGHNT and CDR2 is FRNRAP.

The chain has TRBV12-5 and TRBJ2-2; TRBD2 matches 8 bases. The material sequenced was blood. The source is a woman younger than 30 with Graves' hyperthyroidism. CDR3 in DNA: TGTGCTAGTGGTTTGCGGGCCAGCGGGGGGAACACCGGGGAGCTGTTTTTT. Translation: CASGLRASGGNTGELFF.